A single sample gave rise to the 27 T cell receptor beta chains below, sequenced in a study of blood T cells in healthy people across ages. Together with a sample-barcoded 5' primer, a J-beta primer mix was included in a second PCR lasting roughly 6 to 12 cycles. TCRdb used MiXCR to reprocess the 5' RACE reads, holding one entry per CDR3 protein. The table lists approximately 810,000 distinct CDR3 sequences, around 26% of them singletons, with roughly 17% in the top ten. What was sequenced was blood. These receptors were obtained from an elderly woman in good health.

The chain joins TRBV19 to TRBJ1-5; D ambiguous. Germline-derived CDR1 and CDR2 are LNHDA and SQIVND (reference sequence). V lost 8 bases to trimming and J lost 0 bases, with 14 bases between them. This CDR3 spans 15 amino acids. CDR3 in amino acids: CASSPGRFSNQPQHF. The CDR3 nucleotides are TGTGCCAGTTCACCCGGGCGGTTTAGCAATCAGCCCCAGCATTTT.

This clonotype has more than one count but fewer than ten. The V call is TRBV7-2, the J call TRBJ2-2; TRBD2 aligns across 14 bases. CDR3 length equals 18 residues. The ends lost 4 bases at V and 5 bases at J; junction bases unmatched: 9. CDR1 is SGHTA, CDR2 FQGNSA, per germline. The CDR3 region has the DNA TGTGCCAGCAGCTCACGGACTAGCGGGGGGATAAGGACCGGGGAGCTGTTTTTT. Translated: CASSSRTSGGIRTGELFF.

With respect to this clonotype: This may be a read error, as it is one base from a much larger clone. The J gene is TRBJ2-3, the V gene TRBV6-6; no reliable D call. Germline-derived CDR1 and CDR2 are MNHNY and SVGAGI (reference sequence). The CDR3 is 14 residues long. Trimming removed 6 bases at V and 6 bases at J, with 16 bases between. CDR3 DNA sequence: TGTGCCAGCAGCCTAGAGACGCTGGGGGATACGCAGTATTTT. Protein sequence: CASSLETLGDTQYF.

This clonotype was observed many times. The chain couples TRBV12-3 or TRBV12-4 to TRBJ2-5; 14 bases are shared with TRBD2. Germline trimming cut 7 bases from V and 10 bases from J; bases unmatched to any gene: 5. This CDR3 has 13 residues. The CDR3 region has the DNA TGTGCCAGCACGAGCGGGACTAGCGGGGGCCAGTACTTC. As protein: CASTSGTSGGQYF.

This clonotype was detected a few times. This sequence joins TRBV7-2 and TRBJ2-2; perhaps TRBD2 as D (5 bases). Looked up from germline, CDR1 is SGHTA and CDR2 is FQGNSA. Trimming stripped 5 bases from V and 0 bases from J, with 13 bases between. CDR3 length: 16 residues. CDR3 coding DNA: TGTGCCAGCAGCATTACCGGGAACACGAACACCGGGGAGCTGTTTTTT. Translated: CASSITGNTNTGELFF.

As DNA, the CDR3 is TGCAGTGCTAGCTGGGGAACGCTCAACACCGGGGAGCTGTTTTTT. This translates into CSASWGTLNTGELFF. The rearrangement joins TRBV20-1 to TRBJ2-2; D remains unclear. CDR1 DFQATT and CDR2 SNEGSKA come from the germline V gene (reference sequence). This CDR3 region has 15 residues. V lost 3 bases to trimming and J lost 2 bases, with 13 bases between them.

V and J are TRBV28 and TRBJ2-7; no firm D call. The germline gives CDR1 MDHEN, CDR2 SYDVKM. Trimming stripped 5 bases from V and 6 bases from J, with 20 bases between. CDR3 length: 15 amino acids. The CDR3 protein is CASSPSGSPTSEQYF. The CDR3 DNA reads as TGTGCCAGCAGTCCCTCAGGCTCTCCTACGAGCGAGCAGTACTTC.

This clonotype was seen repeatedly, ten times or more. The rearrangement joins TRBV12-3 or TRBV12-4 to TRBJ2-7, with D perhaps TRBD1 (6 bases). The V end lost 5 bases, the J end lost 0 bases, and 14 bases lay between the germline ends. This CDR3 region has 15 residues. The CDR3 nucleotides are TGTGCCAGCAGTGCCGGACAGATCCACTCCTACGAGCAGTACTTC. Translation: CASSAGQIHSYEQYF.

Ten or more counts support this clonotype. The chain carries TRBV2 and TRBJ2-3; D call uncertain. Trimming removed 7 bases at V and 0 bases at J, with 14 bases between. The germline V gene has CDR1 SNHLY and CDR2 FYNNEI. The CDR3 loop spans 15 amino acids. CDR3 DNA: TGTGCCAGCAACCCGGGCTTTTCTAGCACAGATACGCAGTATTTT. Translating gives CASNPGFSSTDTQYF. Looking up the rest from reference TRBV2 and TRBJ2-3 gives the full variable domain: EPEVTQTPSHQVTQMGQEVILRCVPISNHLYFYWYRQILGQKVEFLVSFYNNEISEKSEIFDDQFSVERPDGSNFTLKIRSTKLEDSAMYFCASNPGFSSTDTQYFGPGTRLTVL.

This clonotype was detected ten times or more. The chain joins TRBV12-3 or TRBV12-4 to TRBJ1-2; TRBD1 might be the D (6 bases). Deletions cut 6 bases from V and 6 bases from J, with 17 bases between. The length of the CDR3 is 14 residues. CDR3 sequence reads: CASSPQVGGDGYTF. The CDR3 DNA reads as TGTGCCAGCAGCCCCCAGGTAGGGGGGGATGGCTACACCTTC.

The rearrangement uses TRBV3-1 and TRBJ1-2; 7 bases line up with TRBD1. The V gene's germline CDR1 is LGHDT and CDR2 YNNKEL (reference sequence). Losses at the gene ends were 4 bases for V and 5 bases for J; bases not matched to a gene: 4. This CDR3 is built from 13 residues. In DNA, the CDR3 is TGTGCCAGCAGCCGGGACAGTGTTTATGGCTACACCTTC. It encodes CASSRDSVYGYTF.

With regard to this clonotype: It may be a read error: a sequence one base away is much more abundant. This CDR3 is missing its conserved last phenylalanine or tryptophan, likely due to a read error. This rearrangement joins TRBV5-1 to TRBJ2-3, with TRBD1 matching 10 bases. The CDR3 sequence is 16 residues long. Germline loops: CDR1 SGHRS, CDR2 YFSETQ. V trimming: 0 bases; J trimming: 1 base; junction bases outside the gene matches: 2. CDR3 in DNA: TGCGCCAGCAGCTTGGGACAGGGGGCGGGCACAGATACGCAGTATTCT. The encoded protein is CASSLGQGAGTDTQYS.

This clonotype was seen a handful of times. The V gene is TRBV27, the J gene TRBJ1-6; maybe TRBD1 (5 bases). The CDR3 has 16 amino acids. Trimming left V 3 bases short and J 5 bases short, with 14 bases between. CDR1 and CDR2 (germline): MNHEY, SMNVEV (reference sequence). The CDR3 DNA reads TGTGCCAGCAGTTTCAGGGCGGGTTGGGATAATTCACCCCTCCACTTT. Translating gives CASSFRAGWDNSPLHF.

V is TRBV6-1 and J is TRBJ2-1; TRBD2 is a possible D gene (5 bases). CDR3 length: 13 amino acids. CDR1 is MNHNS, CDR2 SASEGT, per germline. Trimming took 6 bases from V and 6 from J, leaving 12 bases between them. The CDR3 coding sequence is TGTGCCAGCAGCCTTACTAGGGCCAATGAGCAGTTCTTC. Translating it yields CASSLTRANEQFF.

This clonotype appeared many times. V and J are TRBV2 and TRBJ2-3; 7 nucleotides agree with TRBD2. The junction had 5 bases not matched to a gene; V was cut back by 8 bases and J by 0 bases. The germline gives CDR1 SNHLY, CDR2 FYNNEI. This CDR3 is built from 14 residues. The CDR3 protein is CASRGGDSTDTQYF. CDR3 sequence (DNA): TGTGCCAGCCGCGGGGGAGATAGCACAGATACGCAGTATTTT.

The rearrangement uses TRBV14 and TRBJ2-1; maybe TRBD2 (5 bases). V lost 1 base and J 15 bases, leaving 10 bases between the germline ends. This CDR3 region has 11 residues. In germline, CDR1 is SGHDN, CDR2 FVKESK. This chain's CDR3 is CASSQGGKPFF. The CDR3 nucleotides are TGTGCCAGCAGCCAAGGAGGGAAGCCGTTCTTC.

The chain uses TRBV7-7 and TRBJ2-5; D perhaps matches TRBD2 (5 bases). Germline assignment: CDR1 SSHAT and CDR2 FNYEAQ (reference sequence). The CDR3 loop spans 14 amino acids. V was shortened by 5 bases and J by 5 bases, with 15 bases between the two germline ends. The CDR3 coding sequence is TGTGCCAGCAGCAGGACTCCTAGCTTGGAGACCCAGTACTTC. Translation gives CASSRTPSLETQYF.

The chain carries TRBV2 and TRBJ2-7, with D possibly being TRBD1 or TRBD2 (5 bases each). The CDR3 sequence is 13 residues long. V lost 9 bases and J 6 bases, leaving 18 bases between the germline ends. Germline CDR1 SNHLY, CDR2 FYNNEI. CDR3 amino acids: CARRGGAGIEQYF. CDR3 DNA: TGTGCCAGGAGGGGTGGGGCAGGGATCGAGCAGTACTTC.

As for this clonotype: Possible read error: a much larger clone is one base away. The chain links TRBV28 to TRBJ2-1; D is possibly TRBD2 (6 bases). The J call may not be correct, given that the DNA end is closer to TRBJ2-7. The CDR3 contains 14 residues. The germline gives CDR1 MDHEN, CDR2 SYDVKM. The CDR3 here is CASNGAGLMNEQYF. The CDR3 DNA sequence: TGTGCCAGCAACGGGGCGGGGTTGATGAATGAGCAGTACTTC.

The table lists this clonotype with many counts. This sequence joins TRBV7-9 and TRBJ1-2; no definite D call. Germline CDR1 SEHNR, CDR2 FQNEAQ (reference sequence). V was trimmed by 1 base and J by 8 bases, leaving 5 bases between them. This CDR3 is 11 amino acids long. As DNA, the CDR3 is TGTGCCAGCAGCTTAGAATCAGGCTACACCTTC. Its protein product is CASSLESGYTF.

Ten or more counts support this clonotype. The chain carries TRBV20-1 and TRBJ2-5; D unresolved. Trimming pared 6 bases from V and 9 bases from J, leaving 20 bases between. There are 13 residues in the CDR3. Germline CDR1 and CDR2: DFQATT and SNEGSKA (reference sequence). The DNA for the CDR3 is TGCAGTGCCCCGTCCCGTGGCCCAGGAGCCCAGTACTTC. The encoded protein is CSAPSRGPGAQYF.

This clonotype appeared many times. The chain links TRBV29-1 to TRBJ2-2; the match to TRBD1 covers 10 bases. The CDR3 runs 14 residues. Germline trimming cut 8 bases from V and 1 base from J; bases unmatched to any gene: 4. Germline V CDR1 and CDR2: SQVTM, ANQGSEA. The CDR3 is CSTRDRGNTGELFF. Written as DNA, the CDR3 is TGCAGCACCCGGGACAGGGGGAACACCGGGGAGCTGTTTTTT.

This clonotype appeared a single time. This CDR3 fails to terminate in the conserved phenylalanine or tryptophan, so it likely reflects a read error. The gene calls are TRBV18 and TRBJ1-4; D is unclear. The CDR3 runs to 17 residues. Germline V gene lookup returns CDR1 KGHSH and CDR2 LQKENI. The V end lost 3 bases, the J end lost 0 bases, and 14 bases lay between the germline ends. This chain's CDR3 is CASSPYRRGTTNEKLFL. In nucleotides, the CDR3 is TGTGCCAGCTCACCCTACAGACGGGGAACAACTAATGAAAAACTGTTTTTG.

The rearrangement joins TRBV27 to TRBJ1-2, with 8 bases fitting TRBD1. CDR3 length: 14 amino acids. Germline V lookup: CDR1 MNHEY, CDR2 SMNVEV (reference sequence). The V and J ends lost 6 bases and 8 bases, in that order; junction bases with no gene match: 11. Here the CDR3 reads CASRKRDRGGGYTF. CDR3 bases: TGTGCCAGCAGGAAACGCGACAGGGGCGGAGGCTACACCTTC.

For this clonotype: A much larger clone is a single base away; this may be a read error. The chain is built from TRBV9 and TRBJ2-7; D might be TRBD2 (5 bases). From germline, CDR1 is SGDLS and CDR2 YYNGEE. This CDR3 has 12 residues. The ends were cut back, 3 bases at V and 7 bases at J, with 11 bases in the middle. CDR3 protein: CASSARTGEQYF. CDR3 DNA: TGTGCCAGCAGCGCCCGGACTGGGGAGCAGTACTTC. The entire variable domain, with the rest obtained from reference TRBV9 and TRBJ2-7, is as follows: DSGVTQTPKHLITATGQRVTLRCSPRSGDLSVYWYQQSLDQGLQFLIQYYNGEERAKGNILERFSAQQFPDLHSELNLSSLELGDSALYFCASSARTGEQYFGPGTRLTVT.

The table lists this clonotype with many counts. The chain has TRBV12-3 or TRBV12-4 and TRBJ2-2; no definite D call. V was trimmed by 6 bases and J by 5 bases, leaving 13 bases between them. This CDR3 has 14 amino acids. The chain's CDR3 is CASRTRRGTGELFF. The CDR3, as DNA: TGTGCCAGCAGGACCCGGCGTGGGACCGGGGAGCTGTTTTTT.

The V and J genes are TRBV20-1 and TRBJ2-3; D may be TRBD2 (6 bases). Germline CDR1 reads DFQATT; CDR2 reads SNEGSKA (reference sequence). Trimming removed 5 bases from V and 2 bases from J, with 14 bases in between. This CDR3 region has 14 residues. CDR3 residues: CSAARGTDTDTQYF. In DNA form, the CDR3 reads TGCAGTGCTGCCCGCGGGACTGACACAGATACGCAGTATTTT.